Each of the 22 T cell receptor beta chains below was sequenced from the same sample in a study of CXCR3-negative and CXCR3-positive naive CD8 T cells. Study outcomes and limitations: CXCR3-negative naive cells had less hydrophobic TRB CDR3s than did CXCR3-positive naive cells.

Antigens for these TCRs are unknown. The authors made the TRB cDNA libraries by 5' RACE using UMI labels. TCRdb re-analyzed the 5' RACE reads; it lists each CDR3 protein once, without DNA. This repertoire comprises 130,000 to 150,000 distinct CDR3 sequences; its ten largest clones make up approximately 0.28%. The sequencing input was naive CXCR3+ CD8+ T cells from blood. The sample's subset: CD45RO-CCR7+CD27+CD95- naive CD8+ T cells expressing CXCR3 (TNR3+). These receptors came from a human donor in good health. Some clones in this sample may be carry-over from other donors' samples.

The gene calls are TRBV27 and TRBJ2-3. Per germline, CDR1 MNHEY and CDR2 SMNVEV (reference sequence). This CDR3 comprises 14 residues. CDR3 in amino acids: CASSLGIETDTQYF.

CDR3: CASSLASTAEAFF. The chain recombines TRBV7-9 with TRBJ1-1. CDR3 size: 13 residues. Germline-derived CDR1 and CDR2 are SEHNR and FQNEAQ (reference sequence). Full variable domain (outside the CDR3, taken from reference TRBV7-9 and TRBJ1-1): DTGVSQNPRHKITKRGQNVTFRCDPISEHNRLYWYRQTLGQGPEFLTYFQNEAQLEKSRLLSDRFSAERPKGSFSTLEIQRTEQGDSAMYLCASSLASTAEAFFGQGTRLTVV.

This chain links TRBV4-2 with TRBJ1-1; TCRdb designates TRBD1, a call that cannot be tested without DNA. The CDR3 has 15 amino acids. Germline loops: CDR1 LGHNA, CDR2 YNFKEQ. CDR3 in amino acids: CASSQEQGIDTEAFF.

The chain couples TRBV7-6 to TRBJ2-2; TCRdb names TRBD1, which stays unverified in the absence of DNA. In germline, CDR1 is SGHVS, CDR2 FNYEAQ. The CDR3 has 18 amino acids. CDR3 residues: CASSPPPPGEFHTGELFF.

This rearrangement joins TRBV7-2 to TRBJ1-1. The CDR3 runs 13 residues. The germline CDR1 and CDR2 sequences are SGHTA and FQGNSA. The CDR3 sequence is CASSLGTITEAFF.

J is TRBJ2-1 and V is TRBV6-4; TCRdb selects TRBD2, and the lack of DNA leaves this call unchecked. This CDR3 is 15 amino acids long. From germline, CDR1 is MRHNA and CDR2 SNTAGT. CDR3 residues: CASSVDSGSYNEQFF.

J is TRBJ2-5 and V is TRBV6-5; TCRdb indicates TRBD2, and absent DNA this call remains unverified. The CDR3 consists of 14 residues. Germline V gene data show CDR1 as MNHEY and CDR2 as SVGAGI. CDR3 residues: CASSYSGRKETQYF.

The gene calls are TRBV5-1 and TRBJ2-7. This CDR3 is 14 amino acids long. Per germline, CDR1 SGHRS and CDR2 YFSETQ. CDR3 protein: CASSLADISYEQYF.

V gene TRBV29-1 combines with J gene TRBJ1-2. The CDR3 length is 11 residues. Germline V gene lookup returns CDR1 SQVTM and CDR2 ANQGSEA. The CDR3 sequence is CSVIQNYGYTF.

Here the CDR3 reads CASSLQGDTGELFF. This chain connects TRBV6-6 to TRBJ2-2; the D call from TCRdb, TRBD1, cannot be confirmed without DNA. The germline V gene has CDR1 MNHNY and CDR2 SVGAGI (reference sequence). CDR3 length equals 14 residues.

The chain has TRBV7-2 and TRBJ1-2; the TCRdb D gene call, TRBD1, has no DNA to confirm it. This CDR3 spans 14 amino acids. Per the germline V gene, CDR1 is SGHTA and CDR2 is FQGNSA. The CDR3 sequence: CASSTYRGGVGYTF.

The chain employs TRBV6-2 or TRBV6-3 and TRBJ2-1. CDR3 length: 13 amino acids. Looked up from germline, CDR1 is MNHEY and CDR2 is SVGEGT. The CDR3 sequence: CASSETTGNEQFF.

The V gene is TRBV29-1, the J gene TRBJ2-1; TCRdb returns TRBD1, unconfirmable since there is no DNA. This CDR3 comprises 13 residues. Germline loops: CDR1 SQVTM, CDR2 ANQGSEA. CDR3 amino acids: CSVEYLAGNEQFF.

CDR3 protein: CSVGGGTSGYNEQFF. J is TRBJ2-1 and V is TRBV29-1; TCRdb designates TRBD2, a call that cannot be tested without DNA. This CDR3 is built from 15 residues. Germline V gives CDR1 SQVTM, CDR2 ANQGSEA.

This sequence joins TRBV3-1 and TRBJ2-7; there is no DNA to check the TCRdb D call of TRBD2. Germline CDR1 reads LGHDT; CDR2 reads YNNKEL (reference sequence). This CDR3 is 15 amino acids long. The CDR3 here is CASSQLLRDQREQYF.

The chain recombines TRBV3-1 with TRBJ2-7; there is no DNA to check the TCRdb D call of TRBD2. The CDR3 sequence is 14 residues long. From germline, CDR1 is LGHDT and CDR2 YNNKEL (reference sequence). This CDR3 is CASSPSGGAYEQYF.

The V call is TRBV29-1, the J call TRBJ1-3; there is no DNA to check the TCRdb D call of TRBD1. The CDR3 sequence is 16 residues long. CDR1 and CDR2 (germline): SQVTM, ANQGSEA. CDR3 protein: CSVQSGTGASGNTIYF.

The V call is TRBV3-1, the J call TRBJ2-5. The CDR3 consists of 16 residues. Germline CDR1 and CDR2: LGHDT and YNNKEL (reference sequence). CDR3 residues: CASSQLLAQSQETQYF.

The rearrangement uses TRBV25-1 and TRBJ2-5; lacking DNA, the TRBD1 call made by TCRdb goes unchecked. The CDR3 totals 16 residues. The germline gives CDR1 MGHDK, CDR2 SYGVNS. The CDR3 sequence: CASSEYTTGAQETQYF.

The CDR3 sequence: CASSLRGRGGPQETQYF. The chain joins TRBV5-4 to TRBJ2-5; TCRdb selects TRBD2, and the lack of DNA leaves this call unchecked. The CDR3 is made up of 17 amino acids. From germline, CDR1 is SGHNT and CDR2 YYREEE (reference sequence). The full variable domain, completed using reference TRBV5-4 and TRBJ2-5, is ETGVTQSPTHLIKTRGQQVTLRCSSQSGHNTVSWYQQALGQGPQFIFQYYREEENGRGNFPPRFSGLQFPNYSSELNVNALELDDSALYLCASSLRGRGGPQETQYFGPGTRLLVL.

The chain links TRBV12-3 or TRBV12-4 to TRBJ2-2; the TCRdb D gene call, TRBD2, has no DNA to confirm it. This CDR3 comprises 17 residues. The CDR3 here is CASSLSGGRPNTGELFF.

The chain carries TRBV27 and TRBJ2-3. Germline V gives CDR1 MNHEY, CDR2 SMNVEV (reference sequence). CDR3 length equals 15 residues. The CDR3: CASTHAFTSTDTQYF.